Given below is one T cell receptor (beta chain) in context. Its antigen is currently not known. No base quality information exists; no much larger clone differs at one position. This sample stems from a study of PD-L1 blockade in urothelial cancer (dated by TCRdb to between 2016 and 2019). Concerning the study at large: All patients started therapy around 2014 and received atezolizumab 1,200 mg intravenously every 3 weeks. About nine tenths of the roughly 29 patients were identified as males with urothelial cancer of bladder origin, and a prior smoking history was reported by 18 of 29 patients. An ECOG performance status of 0 or 1 was recorded for the patients, and 0 to 3 prior chemotherapy regimens had been received by the patients. Blood samples were analyzed 3 weeks after the start of treatment (second dose) and 6 weeks after the start of treatment. Blood samples yielded a median of around 150,000 T cells and tens of thousands of unique TCRs, with median clonality roughly 0.082. Somatic, immune and clinical correlates of response to PD-L1 blockade with atezolizumab in urothelial cancer were the focus of an exploratory multi-omic analysis. TCR sequencing covered pretreatment tumor samples and matched, serially collected peripheral blood taken before and after atezolizumab treatment. Durable clinical benefit was defined as progression-free survival longer than 6 months, and TCR features were also tested against progression-free and overall survival. In the same patients, whole exome sequencing and RNA sequencing of pretreatment tumors were performed in addition to TCR sequencing. Eight to ten patients achieved durable clinical benefit and 20 did not. Pretreatment blood TCR-seq was available for twenty-nine patients, at least one posttreatment blood collection was obtained for 25 or so patients, and tumor TCR-seq was available for 25 or so patients.

The cohort comprised fewer than 35 patients with locally advanced or metastatic urothelial carcinoma treated at Memorial Sloan Kettering on a trial protocol. Peripheral blood mononuclear cells were collected pretreatment and during treatment, with between 1 and 8 total time points obtained per patient. The Qiagen DNeasy Blood extraction kit was used to purify genomic DNA from total PBMCs and from tumor samples. PBMCs were collected pretreatment and during treatment and were isolated and stored as previously described. Synthetic TCR analog templates were spiked into each PCR to estimate absolute template abundance from read counts. TCRbeta CDR3 regions were amplified from genomic DNA with bias-controlled V and J gene primers using the immunoSEQ assay. Sequencing of rearranged TCRbeta segments was performed at approximately 20X coverage. Processing in the source paper ran as follows. Sequencing errors were corrected by clustering and CDR3s were annotated against IMGT to assign V, D and J genes. Downstream analyses used only productive TCRbeta rearrangements and left out out-of-frame or stop-codon sequences. To compute clonality, Shannon entropy was normalized by the log of the number of unique productive sequences and then subtracted from one. Fisher's exact test with Benjamini-Hochberg correction, at a threshold of adjusted p below 0.01, was used to find clones that differed between time points or between blood and tumor. TCRdb's version of the immuneACCESS table is confined to in-frame rearrangements and falls short of the full clone set. An unresolved V gene accounts for under half of the shortfall where checked; the remainder is of unknown origin. That table furnishes V, J and clone size, whereas the DNA furnished D and trimming. This sample comprises approximately 79,000 clones, roughly 87% of them detected only once. Of the sample, around 5% falls within the top ten clones.

Results and caveats for the whole study, not just this receptor: Because the sample size was small (n ≈ 27) and many exploratory analyses were performed, the results are intended to be hypothesis-generating. A pretreatment peripheral blood TCR clonality below the median was linked to improved progression-free and overall survival. Among patients with durable benefit, tumor-associated TCR clones showed greater expansion in peripheral blood 3 weeks after treatment started (n ≈ 21, p = 0.022).

Here V drops 5 bases and J drops 7 bases, and the junction holds 8 bases not matched to any gene. From the germline V gene (reference sequence), CDR1 is SEHNR and CDR2 is FQNEAQ. Its CDR3 holds 14 amino acids, cysteine through phenylalanine. Of the read, only the CDR3 DNA is kept; its 42 bases are in frame from base 1. The sequence was collected from an older woman with urothelial cancer. The V gene is TRBV7-9 and the J gene is TRBJ1-2; the central 9 bases match TRBD1. Sequenced material: PBMCs, taken around atezolizumab (anti-PD-L1) treatment. The bases read TGTGCCAGCAGCCTTACAGGGGGCAACGGTGGCTACACCTTC. Its protein is CASSLTGGNGGYTF.